This TCR beta chain emerged from a study of T cells after yellow fever vaccination. The 5'RACE template-switching step produced TCR cDNA and added a universal primer site and UMIs. A single record per CDR3 protein comes from TCRdb applying MiXCR to the 5' RACE reads. The table includes some 130,000 distinct CDR3 sequences, about 6.2% detected once. This clonotype was detected ten times or more. The sequence came from a man aged 30 to 39 who received the YFV17D yellow fever vaccine. The specimen comprised CD4+ T cells sorted from PBMCs, sampled 10 days after the yellow fever booster vaccination.

The CDR3 DNA follows: TGTGCCAGCAGCCAAGAAGGGGGCGGTGGCGGGGAGCTGTTTTTT. As protein: CASSQEGGGGGELFF. This chain links TRBV7-2 with TRBJ2-2; 7 bases align to TRBD1. V dropped 5 bases and J dropped 7; count of bases not matched to a gene: 10. CDR3 length: 15 amino acids. Germline CDR1 is SGHTA and CDR2 is FQGNSA.